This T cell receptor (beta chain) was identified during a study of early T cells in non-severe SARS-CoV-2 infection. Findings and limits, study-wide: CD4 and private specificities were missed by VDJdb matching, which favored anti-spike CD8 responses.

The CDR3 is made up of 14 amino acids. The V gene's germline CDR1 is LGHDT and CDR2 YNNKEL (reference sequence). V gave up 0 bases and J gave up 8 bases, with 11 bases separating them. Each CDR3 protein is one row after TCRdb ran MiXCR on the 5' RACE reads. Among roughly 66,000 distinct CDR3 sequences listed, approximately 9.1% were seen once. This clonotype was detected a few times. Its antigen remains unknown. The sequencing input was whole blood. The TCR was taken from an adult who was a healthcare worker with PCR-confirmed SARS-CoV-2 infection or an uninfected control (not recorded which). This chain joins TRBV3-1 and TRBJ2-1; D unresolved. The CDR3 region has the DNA TGTGCCAGCAGCCAAGAGTATAGGATCTATGAGCAGTTCTTC. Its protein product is CASSQEYRIYEQFF.